The 31 T cell receptor beta chains listed next were all sequenced from one sample in a study of human T cells and chemical hapten exposure. TCRdb passed the RACE reads through MiXCR, listing each CDR3 protein once. Of roughly 38,000 distinct CDR3 sequences listed, roughly 12% were seen once; the top ten hold roughly 6.1%. Time point noted: pre-sensitization, week 0. Treatment reported: therapeutic diphenylcyclopropenone sensitization with weekly scalp DPC. The sample in question was whole blood, obtained in connection with sensitization to the hapten diphenylcyclopropenone (DPC). Every receptor here comes from a woman aged 25 to 45 with alopecia areata. Some clones in this sample may be carry-over from other donors' samples.

The sample holds many counts of this clonotype. The genes are TRBV5-1 and TRBJ1-2; D is undetermined. V gave up 0 bases and J gave up 2 bases, with 11 bases separating them. The V gene's germline CDR1 is SGHRS and CDR2 YFSETQ. The CDR3 is 15 residues long. The CDR3 sequence: CASSLAGFYNYGYTF. Here the CDR3 DNA reads TGCGCCAGCAGCTTGGCCGGCTTCTACAACTATGGCTACACCTTC.

The V gene is TRBV6-5, the J gene TRBJ2-5; TRBD1 matches at 8 bases. The CDR3 totals 14 residues. CDR1 and CDR2 (germline): MNHEY, SVGAGI. V shed 4 bases, J shed 7 bases, and the junction held 8 bases outside the gene matches. The CDR3, as DNA: TGTGCCAGCAGTTTCGGACAGGGCCTAGGGACCCAGTACTTC. Protein: CASSFGQGLGTQYF.

The table lists this clonotype with a few counts. The chain combines TRBV18 with TRBJ2-3; the D is unclear. The CDR3 is 14 residues long. Trimming removed 1 base at V and 8 bases at J, with 13 bases between. CDR1 and CDR2 from the germline V gene are KGHSH and LQKENI. CDR3 DNA: TGTGCCAGCTCACCACTTGTCACCGGCGGTACGCAGTATTTT. Amino acid sequence: CASSPLVTGGTQYF.

This clonotype came up a few times. CDR3 amino acids: CASSVASGDLYGYTF. In DNA, the CDR3 is TGTGCCAGCAGCGTAGCTAGTGGGGACCTCTATGGCTACACCTTC. The V gene is TRBV9, the J gene TRBJ1-2, with D possibly matching TRBD1 (5 bases). V was cut by 0 bases and J by 4 bases, with 13 bases left in between. CDR1 and CDR2 (germline): SGDLS, YYNGEE. CDR3 length: 15 amino acids. Supplemented by reference TRBV9 and TRBJ1-2, the full variable domain reads DSGVTQTPKHLITATGQRVTLRCSPRSGDLSVYWYQQSLDQGLQFLIQYYNGEERAKGNILERFSAQQFPDLHSELNLSSLELGDSALYFCASSVASGDLYGYTFGSGTRLTVV.

This clonotype was counted many times. V and J are TRBV11-2 and TRBJ2-5, with D uncertain. Germline V CDR1 and CDR2: SGHAT, FQNNGV. V was cut by 0 bases and J by 3 bases, with 2 bases left in between. The CDR3 spans 12 residues. The CDR3 reads CASSLEEETQYF. CDR3 DNA sequence: TGTGCCAGCAGCTTAGAGGAAGAGACCCAGTACTTC. Based on the CDR3 plus reference TRBV11-2 and TRBJ2-5, the full variable domain is EAGVAQSPRYKIIEKRQSVAFWCNPISGHATLYWYQQILGQGPKLLIQFQNNGVVDDSQLPKDRFSAERLKGVDSTLKIQPAKLEDSAVYLCASSLEEETQYFGPGTRLLVL.

The rearrangement links TRBV5-4 to TRBJ2-7, with 14 bases identical to TRBD2. In germline, CDR1 is SGHNT, CDR2 YYREEE (reference sequence). The V gene end was trimmed by 4 bases and the J gene end by 6 bases; junction bases not matched to a gene: 3. This CDR3 contains 14 residues. CDR3 in amino acids: CASSPGLAGVEQYF. Written as DNA, the CDR3 is TGTGCCAGCAGCCCGGGACTAGCGGGAGTCGAGCAGTACTTC. The whole variable domain, filled in from reference TRBV5-4 and TRBJ2-7, reads ETGVTQSPTHLIKTRGQQVTLRCSSQSGHNTVSWYQQALGQGPQFIFQYYREEENGRGNFPPRFSGLQFPNYSSELNVNALELDDSALYLCASSPGLAGVEQYFGPGTRLTVT.

The sample holds a few counts of this clonotype. The chain couples TRBV19 to TRBJ2-5, with unresolved D. CDR1 and CDR2 from the germline V gene are LNHDA and SQIVND (reference sequence). The CDR3 contains 17 residues. Trimming took off 3 bases at V and 1 base at J, with 18 bases between the two ends. CDR3 nucleotide sequence: TGTGCCAGTAGTATCTCGTCGCTCGGCGGATCCCAAGAGACCCAGTACTTC. Its translation is CASSISSLGGSQETQYF.

This clonotype showed up many times. V usage is TRBV6-2 or TRBV6-3 and J usage is TRBJ2-7; 13 positions match TRBD2. Germline V CDR1 and CDR2: MNHEY, SVGEGT. The CDR3 has 15 residues. The V gene end was trimmed by 5 bases and the J gene end by 6 bases; junction bases not matched to a gene: 7. For the CDR3, the DNA is TGTGCCAGCAGTACACGGACTAGCGGGAGATCCGAGCAGTACTTC. Translation gives CASSTRTSGRSEQYF.

This clonotype came up a few times. The chain recombines TRBV28 with TRBJ1-3; 7 nucleotides match TRBD1. The CDR3 consists of 18 residues. V shed 5 bases, J shed 0 bases, and the junction held 13 bases outside the gene matches. Looked up from germline, CDR1 is MDHEN and CDR2 is SYDVKM. This chain's CDR3 is CASSDRALLPNSGNTIYF. CDR3 bases: TGTGCCAGCAGTGACAGGGCCCTACTACCAAACTCTGGAAACACCATATATTTT.

This clonotype was seen more than once but under ten times. The chain employs TRBV6-2 or TRBV6-3 and TRBJ2-1; 7 nucleotides align to TRBD2. In germline, CDR1 is MNHEY, CDR2 SVGEGT. The CDR3 contains 16 residues. The junction had 13 bases not matched to a gene; V was cut back by 6 bases and J by 5 bases. CDR3 in DNA: TGTGCCAGCAGGGTAAACGGCCTAGCGGCGAACAATGAGCAGTTCTTC. The encoded protein is CASRVNGLAANNEQFF.

This clonotype was counted ten times or more. V gene TRBV15 combines with J gene TRBJ2-6; no clear D gene. V was clipped by 5 bases and J by 0 bases, with 11 bases between them. This CDR3 region has 16 residues. Germline CDR1 reads LNHNV; CDR2 reads YYDKDF (reference sequence). The CDR3 reads CATSFKAFSGANVLTF. CDR3 bases: TGTGCCACCAGCTTCAAAGCCTTCTCTGGGGCCAACGTCCTGACTTTC.

This chain connects TRBV6-4 to TRBJ2-1; D is possibly TRBD2 (5 bases). Trimming stripped 2 bases from V and 7 bases from J, with 9 bases between. The CDR3 loop spans 13 amino acids. Germline V gene sequence: CDR1 MRHNA, CDR2 SNTAGT. In DNA, the CDR3 is TGTGCCAGCAGTGACCGTCTAGCAAATGAGCAGTTCTTC. Translating gives CASSDRLANEQFF.

The chain employs TRBV20-1 and TRBJ2-3, with D maybe TRBD1 (6 bases). V lost 6 bases and J lost 3, with 19 bases in between. Germline V CDR1 and CDR2: DFQATT, SNEGSKA (reference sequence). CDR3 length: 15 residues. The CDR3 DNA reads TGCAGTGCCCCGAGCTCAGGGGCGGTGACAGATACGCAGTATTTT. Translated, it gives CSAPSSGAVTDTQYF.

The sample holds a few counts of this clonotype. V usage is TRBV18 and J usage is TRBJ2-2, with D perhaps matching TRBD2 (5 bases). Germline values: CDR1 KGHSH, CDR2 LQKENI. The CDR3 is 14 residues long. Trimming removed 3 bases from V and 2 bases from J, with 7 bases in between. The CDR3 here is CASSPTRNTGELFF. The DNA of the CDR3 is TGTGCCAGCTCACCTACTAGAAACACCGGGGAGCTGTTTTTT.

This clonotype was recorded a few times. This chain connects TRBV18 to TRBJ1-1; D unresolved. CDR1 and CDR2 from the germline V gene are KGHSH and LQKENI. Trimming left V 6 bases short and J 0 bases short, with 14 bases between. The CDR3 is 15 amino acids. Written as DNA, the CDR3 is TGTGCCAGCTCTTACACTACCGGGATGAACACTGAAGCTTTCTTT. It encodes CASSYTTGMNTEAFF.

This chain connects TRBV7-2 to TRBJ2-5, with D uncertain. The CDR3 is 13 residues long. V was trimmed by 3 bases and J by 0 bases, leaving 5 bases between them. From germline, CDR1 is SGHTA and CDR2 FQGNSA. CDR3: CASSFQHQETQYF. The CDR3 nucleotides read TGTGCCAGCAGCTTTCAGCACCAAGAGACCCAGTACTTC.

V usage is TRBV9 and J usage is TRBJ2-6, with D hard to call. Germline values: CDR1 SGDLS, CDR2 YYNGEE. The CDR3 consists of 14 residues. V was pared by 3 bases and J by 0 bases, with 4 bases between. The DNA of the CDR3 is TGTGCCAGCAGCGGAGCCTCTGGGGCCAACGTCCTGACTTTC. Its translation is CASSGASGANVLTF.

This clonotype has at least ten counts. The V and J genes are TRBV12-3 or TRBV12-4 and TRBJ1-1, with TRBD1 as a possible D gene (6 bases). Trimming took 2 bases from V and 5 from J, leaving 12 bases between them. The CDR3 contains 14 residues. CDR3 bases: TGTGCCAGCAGTTTATCGGGGGCGGGTACTGAAGCTTTCTTT. Residues: CASSLSGAGTEAFF.

This clonotype was seen more than once but under ten times. This sequence joins TRBV11-2 and TRBJ2-2, with a tentative D call TRBD2 (6 bases). Germline CDR1 and CDR2: SGHAT and FQNNGV. The CDR3 covers 19 residues. The V gene lost 5 bases and the J gene lost 2 bases, with 24 bases spanning the gap. The CDR3 region is CASSRSRPGLAINTGELFF. CDR3 sequence (DNA): TGTGCCAGCAGCCGATCCCGCCCCGGGCTAGCGATCAACACCGGGGAGCTGTTTTTT.

The V and J genes are TRBV3-1 and TRBJ2-7; TRBD1 matches at 9 bases. Germline V gene data show CDR1 as LGHDT and CDR2 as YNNKEL (reference sequence). The CDR3 runs to 14 residues. Losses at the gene ends were 3 bases for V and 3 bases for J; bases not matched to a gene: 3. This CDR3 is CASSHWDRDYEQYF. The CDR3 nucleotides read TGTGCCAGCAGCCATTGGGACAGGGACTACGAGCAGTACTTC.

The rearrangement uses TRBV6-5 and TRBJ2-6; D remains ambiguous. Trimming pared 0 bases from V and 0 bases from J, leaving 12 bases between. This CDR3 is 18 amino acids long. Looked up from germline, CDR1 is MNHEY and CDR2 is SVGAGI. CDR3 protein: CASSYSLRISSGANVLTF. The CDR3 nucleotides read TGTGCCAGCAGTTACTCCCTCCGGATCAGCTCTGGGGCCAACGTCCTGACTTTC.

This clonotype was found many times. The chain combines TRBV27 with TRBJ2-7; D not resolved. The ends were cut back, 2 bases at V and 1 base at J, with 15 bases in the middle. The CDR3 loop spans 16 amino acids. The germline V gene has CDR1 MNHEY and CDR2 SMNVEV (reference sequence). The DNA for the CDR3 is TGTGCCAGCAGTTTAAACGTTAAAGCCCGTTCCTACGAGCAGTACTTC. Protein sequence: CASSLNVKARSYEQYF.

V usage is TRBV5-6 and J usage is TRBJ2-5, with TRBD1 matching 8 bases. This CDR3 has 13 residues. Germline CDR1 reads SGHDT; CDR2 reads YYEEEE. J lost 10 bases, V lost 0 bases, and 5 bases had no gene match. The CDR3 loop is CASSLEDRDDQYF. The CDR3 bases are TGTGCCAGCAGCTTGGAGGACAGGGACGACCAGTACTTC. Looking up the rest from reference TRBV5-6 and TRBJ2-5 gives the full variable domain: DAGVTQSPTHLIKTRGQQVTLRCSPKSGHDTVSWYQQALGQGPQFIFQYYEEEERQRGNFPDRFSGHQFPNYSSELNVNALLLGDSALYLCASSLEDRDDQYFGPGTRLLVL.

The chain couples TRBV6-1 to TRBJ2-1; TRBD1 might be the D (5 bases). V was clipped by 8 bases and J by 7 bases, with 15 bases between them. From germline, CDR1 is MNHNS and CDR2 SASEGT. CDR3 length equals 13 residues. CDR3 loop: CASVGHIGNEQFF. CDR3 nucleotide sequence: TGTGCCAGCGTCGGACACATCGGGAATGAGCAGTTCTTC.

V is TRBV6-2 or TRBV6-3 and J is TRBJ2-5; tentative D call: TRBD2 (5 bases). This CDR3 region has 16 residues. Trimming took 0 bases from V and 2 from J, leaving 13 bases between them. Per germline, CDR1 MNHEY and CDR2 SVGEGT. The DNA for the CDR3 is TGTGCCAGCAGTTACTCGCAAAGCGGATCGCAAGAGACCCAGTACTTC. This encodes CASSYSQSGSQETQYF.

The rearrangement joins TRBV9 to TRBJ2-2; D uncertain. The CDR3 totals 14 residues. Germline values: CDR1 SGDLS, CDR2 YYNGEE. Trimming removed 3 bases at V and 6 bases at J, with 12 bases between. Written as DNA, the CDR3 is TGTGCCAGCAGCGCCTTAAGAGGCGCCGGGGAGCTGTTTTTT. It codes for CASSALRGAGELFF.

The chain links TRBV27 to TRBJ1-1; a possible D gene is TRBD1 (6 bases). The germline gives CDR1 MNHEY, CDR2 SMNVEV (reference sequence). The CDR3 runs 12 residues. Trimming pared 8 bases from V and 5 bases from J, leaving 12 bases between. The CDR3 DNA reads as TGTGCCAGCGGGGTAAGGGGGACTGAAGCTTTCTTT. As protein: CASGVRGTEAFF.

This clonotype was detected only a few times. In DNA form, the CDR3 reads TGTGCCATCAGTGTCGGGACTAACCACGAGCAGTACTTC. Its translation is CAISVGTNHEQYF. The chain employs TRBV10-3 and TRBJ2-7; 7 bases are a match to TRBD2. The CDR3 extends over 13 amino acids. Germline V gives CDR1 ENHRY, CDR2 SYGVKD. The ends lost 4 bases at V and 5 bases at J; junction bases unmatched: 5.

This clonotype has ten or more counts. This rearrangement joins TRBV5-6 to TRBJ2-4; 8 nucleotides align to TRBD2. J lost 9 bases, V lost 2 bases, and 7 bases had no gene match. The CDR3 loop spans 14 amino acids. In germline, CDR1 is SGHDT, CDR2 YYEEEE. The CDR3 nucleotides are TGTGCCAGCAGCTTAAAAGCGGGAGATACCATTCAGTACTTC. Translation: CASSLKAGDTIQYF. Combining the CDR3 with reference TRBV5-6 and TRBJ2-4 gives the whole variable domain DAGVTQSPTHLIKTRGQQVTLRCSPKSGHDTVSWYQQALGQGPQFIFQYYEEEERQRGNFPDRFSGHQFPNYSSELNVNALLLGDSALYLCASSLKAGDTIQYFGAGTRLSVL.

This clonotype was seen many times. Its ends do not fully match the called genes, so a read error is possible. CDR3 sequence reads: CASSLDSNEKLFF. The CDR3, as DNA: TGTGCCAGCTCTTTGGATTCTAACGAAAAACTGTTTTTT. The chain links TRBV18 to TRBJ1-4; no clear D gene. The CDR3 sequence is 13 residues long. Germline V CDR1 and CDR2: KGHSH, LQKENI.

This clonotype was found many times. The CDR3 loop reads CASSLKGAEKLFF. The CDR3 DNA sequence: TGTGCCAGCAGCTTGAAGGGGGCTGAAAAACTGTTTTTT. This chain connects TRBV5-4 to TRBJ1-4; 7 positions match TRBD1. The V and J ends lost 1 base and 7 bases, in that order; junction bases with no gene match: 1. The CDR3 sequence is 13 residues long. Germline CDR1 reads SGHNT; CDR2 reads YYREEE (reference sequence).